The rows below give T cell receptor beta chains drawn from one sample of a study of T cells in Graves' hyperthyroidism and ophthalmopathy. MiXCR was run by TCRdb on the multiplex PCR reads, yielding one entry per CDR3 protein. The sample comprises more than 500,000 distinct CDR3 sequences, roughly 46% of which are singletons, and around 20% rests with the top ten. The sequencing sample was made of peripheral blood or thyroid tissue (not recorded which). Receptors originate from an adult woman with Graves' disease, either hyperthyroidism or ophthalmopathy (not recorded which). Each CDR3 is given with its conserved first and last residue. Each record gives: V gene, J gene, clone size, D gene, CDR3 protein, CDR3 DNA. D genes are given only for firm matches. Clone size appears in some rows only: once, few, many, or a class for an expanded clone.

V gene: TRBV12-3/TRBV12-4
J gene: TRBJ1-2
clone size: many
D gene: TRBD1
CDR3 protein: CASSPEGQGVVGYTF
CDR3 DNA: TGTGCCAGCAGCCCCGAGGGGCAGGGGGTGGTTGGCTACACCTTC

V gene: TRBV10-3
J gene: TRBJ1-4
clone size: many
D gene: TRBD1
CDR3 protein: CAIRGQADNEKLFF
CDR3 DNA: TGTGCCATCAGGGGACAGGCTGATAATGAAAAACTGTTTTTT

V gene: TRBV5-1
J gene: TRBJ2-5
clone size: -
D gene: TRBD2
CDR3 protein: CASRQGLANQETQYF
CDR3 DNA: TGCGCCAGCAGGCAGGGACTAGCGAACCAAGAGACCCAGTACTTC

V gene: TRBV6-1
J gene: TRBJ2-7
clone size: many
D gene: -
CDR3 protein: CASSGSPAYEQYF
CDR3 DNA: TGTGCCAGCAGTGGATCCCCTGCCTACGAGCAGTACTTC

V gene: TRBV29-1
J gene: TRBJ2-7
clone size: -
D gene: TRBD1
CDR3 protein: CSVQGQGTSEQYF
CDR3 DNA: TGCAGCGTTCAGGGACAGGGTACCTCCGAGCAGTACTTC

V gene: TRBV28
J gene: TRBJ1-1
clone size: many
D gene: -
CDR3 protein: CASRETQGRTEAFF
CDR3 DNA: TGTGCCAGCAGGGAAACACAAGGGAGGACTGAAGCTTTCTTT

V gene: TRBV20-1
J gene: TRBJ1-5
clone size: -
D gene: -
CDR3 protein: CSARDFSGAQEAQHF
CDR3 DNA: TGCAGTGCTAGAGATTTCTCAGGGGCTCAAGAGGCCCAGCATTTT

V gene: TRBV20-1
J gene: TRBJ1-5
clone size: -
D gene: -
CDR3 protein: CSAPGQDSHQPQHF
CDR3 DNA: TGCAGTGCTCCGGGACAAGACAGTCATCAGCCCCAGCATTTT

V gene: TRBV20-1
J gene: TRBJ1-2
clone size: -
D gene: -
CDR3 protein: CSASREGYTF
CDR3 DNA: TGCAGTGCTAGCAGGGAGGGCTACACCTTC

V gene: TRBV19
J gene: TRBJ1-6
clone size: many
D gene: TRBD1
CDR3 protein: CASTPGQKNSPLHF
CDR3 DNA: TGTGCCAGTACCCCGGGACAGAAGAATTCACCCCTCCACTTT

V gene: TRBV9
J gene: TRBJ1-6
clone size: many
D gene: -
CDR3 protein: CASSVTDSNSPLHF
CDR3 DNA: TGTGCCAGCAGCGTCACGGACAGTAATTCACCCCTCCACTTT

V gene: TRBV7-2
J gene: TRBJ2-7
clone size: many
D gene: -
CDR3 protein: CASSPQVDSYEQYF
CDR3 DNA: TGTGCCAGCAGCCCACAAGTCGACTCCTACGAGCAGTACTTC

V gene: TRBV11-2
J gene: TRBJ1-6
clone size: many
D gene: -
CDR3 protein: CASSWGVDKDSPLHF
CDR3 DNA: TGTGCCAGCAGCTGGGGAGTAGACAAAGATTCACCCCTCCACTTT

V gene: TRBV2
J gene: TRBJ1-4
clone size: many
D gene: -
CDR3 protein: CASSENGNGEKLFF
CDR3 DNA: TGTGCCAGCAGTGAAAACGGCAACGGGGAAAAACTGTTTTTT

V gene: TRBV5-1
J gene: TRBJ2-5
clone size: -
D gene: TRBD1
CDR3 protein: CASSLFQGDQETQYF
CDR3 DNA: TGCGCCAGCAGCTTATTTCAGGGGGACCAAGAGACCCAGTACTTC

V gene: TRBV20-1
J gene: TRBJ2-7
clone size: many
D gene: -
CDR3 protein: CSATKEGAGSGEQYF
CDR3 DNA: TGCAGTGCTACCAAGGAGGGTGCTGGTTCGGGCGAGCAGTACTTC

V gene: TRBV29-1
J gene: TRBJ1-2
clone size: -
D gene: TRBD1
CDR3 protein: CSLDAGGTYYGYTF
CDR3 DNA: TGCAGCTTAGACGCAGGGGGCACTTACTATGGCTACACCTTC

V gene: TRBV27
J gene: TRBJ2-5
clone size: few
D gene: -
CDR3 protein: CASRRLDQETQYF
CDR3 DNA: TGTGCCAGCAGGAGACTAGACCAAGAGACCCAGTACTTC

V gene: TRBV29-1
J gene: TRBJ2-5
clone size: few
D gene: TRBD1
CDR3 protein: CSVTTGGVGSQETQYF
CDR3 DNA: TGCAGCGTGACCACAGGGGGCGTGGGGTCCCAAGAGACCCAGTACTTC

V gene: TRBV12-3/TRBV12-4
J gene: TRBJ1-2
clone size: -
D gene: -
CDR3 protein: CASSAGINYGYTF
CDR3 DNA: TGTGCCAGCAGTGCCGGCATTAACTATGGCTACACCTTC

V gene: TRBV5-1
J gene: TRBJ1-2
clone size: -
D gene: -
CDR3 protein: CASSNLQGGTGGYTF
CDR3 DNA: TGCGCCAGCAGCAATTTACAGGGTGGGACCGGTGGCTACACCTTC

V gene: TRBV12-3/TRBV12-4
J gene: TRBJ1-4
clone size: -
D gene: -
CDR3 protein: CASSSILEKPFF
CDR3 DNA: TGTGCCAGCAGTTCCATTCTCGAAAAACCGTTTTTT